What follows are 26 T cell receptor beta chains derived from one specimen sequenced in a study of blood T cell repertoires in COVID-19. Some clones are missing from TCRdb's copy, which holds only in-frame ones; the method was immunoSEQ multiplex PCR. The table lists about 46,000 clones, 75% to 90% of them singletons, with 15% to 19% in the top ten. Specimen: peripheral blood. Source of these receptors: a human donor in a cohort sampled during active COVID-19. The donor label of this sample is uncertain.

The V gene is TRBV6-4, the J gene TRBJ2-2, with TRBD2 matching over 7 bases. In germline, CDR1 is MRHNA, CDR2 SNTAGT. Trimming took 8 bases from V and 3 from J; bases not matched to a gene: 6. The CDR3 length is 14 residues. The CDR3 DNA sequence: TGTGCCAGCCGAAGACGGGGGGACACCGGGGAGCTGTTTTTT. Amino acid sequence: CASRRRGDTGELFF.

The chain uses TRBV9 and TRBJ2-7; TRBD2 agrees at 8 bases. Losses at the gene ends were 3 bases for V and 2 bases for J; bases not matched to a gene: 4. This CDR3 region has 14 residues. Germline values: CDR1 SGDLS, CDR2 YYNGEE. Here the CDR3 reads CASSGGLEPYEQYF. As DNA, the CDR3 is TGTGCCAGCAGCGGGGGACTAGAGCCCTACGAGCAGTACTTC. Variable domain in full (rest from reference TRBV9 and TRBJ2-7): DSGVTQTPKHLITATGQRVTLRCSPRSGDLSVYWYQQSLDQGLQFLIQYYNGEERAKGNILERFSAQQFPDLHSELNLSSLELGDSALYFCASSGGLEPYEQYFGPGTRLTVT.

This chain uses TRBV10-3 with TRBJ2-5; 7 nucleotides line up with TRBD2. The CDR3 runs 14 residues. The J segment lost 3 bases and the V segment lost 11 bases, leaving 12 bases of the junction unmatched. Germline V gene lookup returns CDR1 ENHRY and CDR2 SYGVKD. The CDR3 sequence: CASFSGLDKETQYF. The CDR3 DNA reads TGTGCCTCTTTTTCCGGACTAGACAAAGAGACCCAGTACTTC.

The rearrangement uses TRBV28 and TRBJ1-2, with D maybe TRBD1 (6 bases). V shed 8 bases and J shed 4 bases, with 8 bases lying between them. The CDR3 totals 11 residues. CDR1 MDHEN and CDR2 SYDVKM come from the germline V gene. Written as DNA, the CDR3 is TGTGCCAGCGGACAGACCTATGGCTACACCTTC. Amino acid sequence: CASGQTYGYTF.

The chain carries TRBV18 and TRBJ1-1; D remains unclear. The V and J ends lost 6 bases and 4 bases respectively, with 12 bases between them. The germline V gene has CDR1 KGHSH and CDR2 LQKENI. The CDR3 is made up of 13 amino acids. The CDR3 is CASSTRSGTEAFF. CDR3 DNA: TGTGCCAGCTCCACCAGGTCTGGCACTGAAGCTTTCTTT.

The chain couples TRBV29-1 to TRBJ2-3; possible D gene TRBD1, 6 bases. Germline V gives CDR1 SQVTM, CDR2 ANQGSEA. V lost 1 base, J lost 0 bases, and 8 bases lay in between. This CDR3 contains 14 residues. The CDR3 protein is CSVEGQGSTDTQYF. The CDR3 DNA is TGCAGCGTTGAAGGGCAGGGGAGCACAGATACGCAGTATTTT.

The chain couples TRBV9 to TRBJ2-1; 9 bases are a match to TRBD2. The CDR3 has 14 amino acids. Germline CDR1 reads SGDLS; CDR2 reads YYNGEE. The V segment lost 2 bases and the J segment 8 bases; nucleotides outside the gene matches: 5. CDR3 loop: CASSVAGGPYEQFF. The DNA for the CDR3 is TGTGCCAGCAGCGTGGCGGGGGGGCCCTATGAGCAGTTCTTC.

The J gene is TRBJ2-5, the V gene TRBV5-4, with D maybe TRBD1 (7 bases). V was trimmed by 2 bases and J by 5 bases, leaving 10 bases between them. The CDR3 is made up of 13 amino acids. CDR1 is SGHNT and CDR2 is YYREEE in the germline V gene (reference sequence). In DNA form, the CDR3 reads TGTGCCAGCAGCTTTCCAGGGGGGGAGACCCAGTACTTC. It encodes CASSFPGGETQYF.

In this sample, this clone turned up once. The J gene is TRBJ1-6, the V gene TRBV27, with 7 positions matching TRBD1. This CDR3 has 15 residues. Germline CDR1 MNHEY, CDR2 SMNVEV (reference sequence). The junction had 12 bases not matched to a gene; V was cut back by 6 bases and J by 10 bases. The CDR3 region has the DNA TGTGCCAGCAGCCCCGGACAGGTTGGTGGATCACCCCTCCACTTT. The encoded protein is CASSPGQVGGSPLHF.

This chain links TRBV10-3 with TRBJ1-1; weak D call: TRBD1 (5 bases). Germline CDR1 is ENHRY and CDR2 is SYGVKD. With 0 bases removed from V and 5 bases from J, the gap between germline ends came to 10 bases. CDR3 size: 14 residues. DNA for the CDR3: TGTGCCATCAGTGAGTCGGGGGGAGGGACTGAAGCTTTCTTT. Protein: CAISESGGGTEAFF.

The gene calls are TRBV7-9 and TRBJ2-1; D uncertain. The CDR3 has 12 amino acids. V was shortened by 2 bases and J by 6 bases, with 5 bases between the two germline ends. Germline V gene data show CDR1 as SEHNR and CDR2 as FQNEAQ (reference sequence). The CDR3: CASSLPGNEQFF. CDR3 sequence (DNA): TGTGCCAGCAGCTTACCCGGCAATGAGCAGTTCTTC.

This clone was seen a single time. The chain couples TRBV7-8 to TRBJ2-7; D remains ambiguous. V was clipped by 4 bases and J by 4 bases, with 17 bases between them. Germline-derived CDR1 and CDR2 are SGHVS and FQNEAQ. CDR3 length: 15 amino acids. CDR3 loop: CASSSRVSFGYEQYF. The CDR3, as DNA: TGTGCCAGCAGCTCCCGGGTCTCTTTTGGGTACGAGCAGTACTTC. The full variable domain, completed using reference TRBV7-8 and TRBJ2-7, is GAGVSQSPRYKVAKRGQDVALRCDPISGHVSLFWYQQALGQGPEFLTYFQNEAQLDKSGLPSDRFFAERPEGSVSTLKIQRTQQEDSAVYLCASSSRVSFGYEQYFGPGTRLTVT.

This rearrangement joins TRBV5-1 to TRBJ2-3; TRBD1 matches at 7 bases. J gave up 4 bases and V 5 bases, and 10 bases lay outside the gene matches. The germline CDR1 and CDR2 sequences are SGHRS and YFSETQ. This CDR3 is 15 amino acids long. CDR3 sequence (DNA): TGCGCCAGCAGTCGGACAGGTCATGAGGCAGATACGCAGTATTTT. It specifies CASSRTGHEADTQYF.

The chain uses TRBV5-1 and TRBJ2-1, with D maybe TRBD2 (6 bases). Trimming stripped 3 bases from V and 3 bases from J, with 16 bases between. There are 16 residues in the CDR3. Germline-derived CDR1 and CDR2 are SGHRS and YFSETQ. CDR3: CASSSFWGDLYNEQFF. The CDR3 DNA reads TGCGCCAGCAGCTCTTTTTGGGGGGACCTCTACAATGAGCAGTTCTTC.

V gene TRBV9 combines with J gene TRBJ2-3, with D possibly being TRBD2 (7 bases). Trimming cost V 3 bases and J 3 bases, with 14 bases left between them. The V gene's germline CDR1 is SGDLS and CDR2 YYNGEE. This CDR3 has 15 amino acids. CDR3 loop: CASSGWGGGTDTQYF. CDR3 nucleotide sequence: TGTGCCAGCAGCGGATGGGGAGGGGGTACAGATACGCAGTATTTT.

V and J are TRBV5-4 and TRBJ2-7; 9 bases are shared with TRBD1. V lost 2 bases, J lost 2 bases, and 5 bases stayed unmatched. This CDR3 has 15 amino acids. Germline loops: CDR1 SGHNT, CDR2 YYREEE (reference sequence). CDR3 sequence reads: CASSFPGQGAYEQYF. As DNA, the CDR3 is TGTGCCAGCAGCTTTCCGGGACAGGGCGCCTACGAGCAGTACTTC.

The rearrangement links TRBV6-5 to TRBJ2-7; D is undetermined. The germline CDR1 and CDR2 sequences are MNHEY and SVGAGI. The CDR3 sequence is 14 residues long. V lost 2 bases, J lost 4 bases, and 12 bases lay in between. This CDR3 reads CASSYLDPRYEQYF. The CDR3 nucleotides read TGTGCCAGCAGTTACCTAGATCCCCGATACGAGCAGTACTTC.

The chain joins TRBV12-2 to TRBJ2-1; the listed D gene, TRBD2, was not tested against the DNA. TRBV12-2 is designated a pseudogene. This CDR3 is built from 15 residues. The CDR3: CASRVLAGVWHEQFF. CDR3 in DNA: TGTGCAAGTCGCGTACTAGCGGGGGTTTGGCATGAGCAGTTCTTC.

The chain uses TRBV19 and TRBJ1-6; TRBD1 matches at 10 bases. V shed 4 bases, J shed 10 bases, and the junction held 10 bases outside the gene matches. The CDR3 contains 16 residues. Germline loops: CDR1 LNHDA, CDR2 SQIVND (reference sequence). The CDR3 protein is CASSTGTGETLSPLHF. The DNA for the CDR3 is TGTGCCAGTAGTACCGGGACAGGGGAAACTCTATCACCCCTCCACTTT.

V gene TRBV6-1 combines with J gene TRBJ2-7; TRBD1 matches at 11 bases. This CDR3 has 13 residues. V lost 3 bases to trimming and J lost 6 bases; unmatched junction nucleotides: 1. Germline assignment: CDR1 MNHNS and CDR2 SASEGT. The CDR3 loop is CASSEDRGREQYF. In DNA form, the CDR3 reads TGTGCCAGCAGTGAGGACAGGGGGCGCGAGCAGTACTTC.

The chain combines TRBV6-5 with TRBJ1-6, with 7 bases matching TRBD1. The CDR3 length is 13 residues. Germline CDR1 and CDR2: MNHEY and SVGAGI. V gave up 6 bases and J gave up 7 bases; unmatched junction bases: 3. The CDR3 loop is CASRGTVNSPLHF. The CDR3 coding sequence is TGTGCCAGCAGAGGGACAGTCAATTCACCCCTCCACTTT.

The V and J genes are TRBV7-9 and TRBJ1-4, with 8 bases fitting TRBD1. Germline CDR1 and CDR2: SEHNR and FQNEAQ (reference sequence). The CDR3 covers 14 residues. Germline trimming cut 2 bases from V and 5 bases from J; bases unmatched to any gene: 1. The DNA of the CDR3 is TGTGCCAGCAGCTTAAGGACAGGGAATGAAAAACTGTTTTTT. It is translated as CASSLRTGNEKLFF.

Worth noting for this clone: The junction shows a germline mismatch at one end, possibly a read error. The chain is built from TRBV12-3 or TRBV12-4 and TRBJ1-1; D gene uncertain. CDR3 size: 11 residues. The CDR3 here is CASRSNSACLF. As DNA, the CDR3 is TGTGCCAGCAGATCAAATTCAGCGTGCCTCTTT.

The chain couples TRBV7-2 to TRBJ2-1, with TRBD2 matching 8 bases. V lost 7 bases to trimming and J lost 12 bases; unmatched junction nucleotides: 11. This CDR3 has 13 amino acids. The germline gives CDR1 SGHTA, CDR2 FQGNSA. The CDR3 nucleotides read TGTGCCAGCACCCTTGAGCGGGGGAAGAGGCAGTTCTTC. Its protein is CASTLERGKRQFF.

The chain has TRBV18 and TRBJ1-1, with TRBD1 as a possible D gene (5 bases). This CDR3 spans 15 amino acids. CDR1 is KGHSH and CDR2 is LQKENI in the germline V gene. The V end lost 2 bases, the J end lost 1 base, and 11 bases lay between the germline ends. The CDR3 loop is CASSPGAAQNTEAFF. DNA of the CDR3: TGTGCCAGCTCACCAGGGGCAGCCCAGAACACTGAAGCTTTCTTT.

The rearrangement uses TRBV6-2 or TRBV6-3 and TRBJ2-4, with 7 bases that match TRBD1. Germline values: CDR1 MNHEY, CDR2 SVGEGT. CDR3 size: 15 residues. Unmatched junction bases numbered 8, after V lost 5 bases and J lost 4 bases. The CDR3 region has the DNA TGTGCCAGCAGTGATCCTCTGGGACAGAAAAACATTCAGTACTTC. Its translation: CASSDPLGQKNIQYF.